One and the same sample provided the 30 T cell receptor beta chains below, sequenced in a study of blood T cell repertoires in COVID-19 (dated by TCRdb to about 2020). The method was the immunoSEQ multiplex PCR assay. Imported from immuneACCESS, the table was reduced by TCRdb to in-frame sequences with V and J called. These copies leave out some clones; in studies compared against another copy, an unresolved V gene accounts for under half, and the cause of the remainder is not known. This sample holds 250,000 to 300,000 clones; about 76% were observed only once. Clones ranked in the top ten supply about 3.2% of the sample. The material sequenced was peripheral blood. These receptors came from a woman aged 55-69 years with active or convalescent COVID-19.

The chain links TRBV18 to TRBJ2-2; perhaps TRBD2 as D (5 bases). This CDR3 is built from 15 residues. Looked up from germline, CDR1 is KGHSH and CDR2 is LQKENI. V was pared by 3 bases and J by 6 bases, with 14 bases between. The CDR3 reads CASSPDSLGAGELFF. DNA for the CDR3: TGTGCCAGCTCACCGGATAGCCTCGGGGCCGGGGAGCTGTTTTTT.

CDR3 bases: TGTGCCAGCAGCTTAGGAATAGCGGAGGCCGGGGAGCTGTTTTTT. This gives the protein CASSLGIAEAGELFF. The J gene is TRBJ2-2, the V gene TRBV11-2, with D possibly matching TRBD2 (6 bases). The germline V gene encodes CDR1 SGHAT and CDR2 FQNNGV. V dropped 1 base and J dropped 6 bases, with 12 bases sitting between them. CDR3 length equals 15 residues.

The chain has TRBV5-1 and TRBJ2-3; D gene uncertain. Trimming took off 5 bases at V and 2 bases at J, with 15 bases between the two ends. The CDR3 is made up of 15 amino acids. In germline, CDR1 is SGHRS, CDR2 YFSETQ. The CDR3 DNA follows: TGCGCCAGCAGACAAGCCTTCAGGCCCACAGATACGCAGTATTTT. Protein product: CASRQAFRPTDTQYF.

The gene calls are TRBV5-1 and TRBJ1-1; tentatively, D is TRBD1 (6 bases). Germline-derived CDR1 and CDR2 are SGHRS and YFSETQ. The CDR3 totals 14 residues. V gave up 2 bases and J gave up 3 bases, with 11 bases separating them. CDR3: CASSFGSGDTEAFF. As DNA, the CDR3 is TGCGCCAGCAGCTTCGGGTCAGGGGACACTGAAGCTTTCTTT.

This chain joins TRBV4-1 and TRBJ1-5; 8 nucleotides match TRBD1. The CDR3 contains 18 residues. The trim removed 4 bases at V and 0 bases at J, leaving 11 bases unmatched. Germline CDR1 and CDR2: MGHRA and YSYEKL. In DNA form, the CDR3 reads TGCGCCAGCAGCCCGGGACAGGACCTAATCGATAGCAATCAGCCCCAGCATTTT. Translating gives CASSPGQDLIDSNQPQHF.

V is TRBV4-1 and J is TRBJ2-5; 8 bases agree with TRBD1. With V trimmed by 4 bases and J by 1 base, 2 bases remained unmatched. Germline CDR1 is MGHRA and CDR2 is YSYEKL. This CDR3 spans 14 amino acids. The CDR3 coding sequence is TGCGCCAGCAGCCCTACAGGGGGCCAAGAGACCCAGTACTTC. It translates to CASSPTGGQETQYF.

The genes are TRBV19 and TRBJ2-7, with D possibly being TRBD2 (6 bases). The CDR3 sequence is 15 residues long. Between the trimmed V and J ends, which lost 3 bases and 3 bases, there was a span of 15 bases. In germline, CDR1 is LNHDA, CDR2 SQIVND (reference sequence). DNA for the CDR3: TGTGCCAGTAGTATTGGGGGGTCAGGAGTCTACGAGCAGTACTTC. This sequence encodes CASSIGGSGVYEQYF. Supplemented by reference TRBV19 and TRBJ2-7, the full variable domain reads DGGITQSPKYLFRKEGQNVTLSCEQNLNHDAMYWYRQDPGQGLRLIYYSQIVNDFQKGDIAEGYSVSREKKESFPLTVTSAQKNPTAFYLCASSIGGSGVYEQYFGPGTRLTVT.

The chain has TRBV11-2 and TRBJ1-5; no reliable D call. The V gene lost 0 bases and the J gene lost 7 bases, with 10 bases spanning the gap. The CDR3 sequence is 14 residues long. CDR1 is SGHAT and CDR2 is FQNNGV in the germline V gene. CDR3 DNA sequence: TGTGCCAGCAGCTTAGATCTCGGGGTACAGCCCCAGCATTTT. This sequence encodes CASSLDLGVQPQHF.

The V gene is TRBV10-2, the J gene TRBJ2-3; 11 bases line up with TRBD2. Germline assignment: CDR1 WSHSY and CDR2 SAAADI. The CDR3 has 15 amino acids. Trimming at V came to 4 bases and at J to 1 base, leaving 1 base not matched to a gene. The CDR3 loop is CASSGLAGRTDTQYF. In DNA, the CDR3 is TGCGCCAGCAGTGGACTAGCGGGGCGCACAGATACGCAGTATTTT.

The rearrangement uses TRBV7-9 and TRBJ2-6; tentative D call: TRBD1 (5 bases). CDR1 and CDR2 from the germline V gene are SEHNR and FQNEAQ (reference sequence). V shed 4 bases and J shed 4 bases, with 11 bases lying between them. The CDR3 is 15 residues long. This CDR3 reads CASSSTARGANVLTF. The CDR3 DNA follows: TGTGCCAGCAGCTCGACAGCAAGGGGGGCCAACGTCCTGACTTTC.

The V and J genes are TRBV7-9 and TRBJ2-2; D perhaps matches TRBD2 (5 bases). The CDR3 runs to 13 residues. Deletions cut 5 bases from V and 5 bases from J, with 9 bases between. Germline CDR1 reads SEHNR; CDR2 reads FQNEAQ (reference sequence). CDR3 region: CASSPLATGELFF. The CDR3 nucleotides read TGTGCCAGCAGCCCCCTAGCTACCGGGGAGCTGTTTTTT. Supplemented by reference TRBV7-9 and TRBJ2-2, the full variable domain reads DTGVSQNPRHKITKRGQNVTFRCDPISEHNRLYWYRQTLGQGPEFLTYFQNEAQLEKSRLLSDRFSAERPKGSFSTLEIQRTEQGDSAMYLCASSPLATGELFFGEGSRLTVL.

J is TRBJ2-1 and V is TRBV9; 10 nucleotides align to TRBD2. CDR3 length equals 17 residues. The V gene end was trimmed by 2 bases and the J gene end by 2 bases; junction bases not matched to a gene: 7. CDR1 and CDR2 (germline): SGDLS, YYNGEE. This CDR3 is CASSVGISGGTYNEQFF. The CDR3 region has the DNA TGTGCCAGCAGCGTTGGTATTAGCGGGGGGACCTACAATGAGCAGTTCTTC.

The chain has TRBV7-3 and TRBJ2-6; no reliable D call. Trimming removed 4 bases at V and 2 bases at J, with 12 bases between. From germline, CDR1 is SGHTA and CDR2 FQGTGA. This CDR3 is 16 amino acids long. The CDR3 reads CASSSGWSPGANVLTF. CDR3 nucleotides: TGTGCCAGCAGCTCCGGGTGGTCCCCTGGGGCCAACGTCCTGACTTTC.

The gene calls are TRBV6-5 and TRBJ1-1; no reliable D call. The CDR3 has 15 amino acids. V lost 4 bases and J lost 1, with 13 bases in between. Germline CDR1 reads MNHEY; CDR2 reads SVGAGI. The CDR3 sequence: CASSFDSVTNTEAFF. CDR3 in DNA: TGTGCCAGCAGTTTCGACTCGGTAACGAACACTGAAGCTTTCTTT.

This clone was counted at least ten times. The sample has other DNA sequences that encode this CDR3 too. This chain uses TRBV12-3 or TRBV12-4 with TRBJ1-1, with D maybe TRBD1 (5 bases). Trimming removed 6 bases from V and 5 bases from J, with 10 bases in between. The CDR3 covers 12 residues. The CDR3 DNA is TGTGCCAGCAGCCCGGGGGGAACTGAAGCTTTCTTT. Translating it yields CASSPGGTEAFF.

This chain links TRBV28 with TRBJ2-3; D uncertain. This CDR3 is 16 amino acids long. Trimming stripped 4 bases from V and 5 bases from J, with 19 bases between. Germline V lookup: CDR1 MDHEN, CDR2 SYDVKM. This CDR3 is CASSSPHPAMGDTQYF. DNA for the CDR3: TGTGCCAGCAGTTCCCCTCATCCAGCGATGGGAGATACGCAGTATTTT.

V and J are TRBV12-3 or TRBV12-4 and TRBJ1-2, with TRBD1 matching over 9 bases. V shed 6 bases and J 13 bases; nucleotides not matched to a gene: 9. This CDR3 is built from 12 residues. CDR3 residues: CASSRDRVITTF. The CDR3, as DNA: TGTGCCAGCAGCCGGGACAGGGTTATTACCACCTTC.

Only a few counts were recorded for this clone. CDR3 coding DNA: TGTGCCTGGAGGCGGTTGATGAATTCACCCCTCCACTTT. Its protein product is CAWRRLMNSPLHF. The chain carries TRBV30 and TRBJ1-6, with D unclear. Germline V CDR1 and CDR2: GTSNPN, SVGIG (reference sequence). The length of the CDR3 is 13 residues. V was cut by 3 bases and J by 7 bases, with 10 bases left in between.

This chain connects TRBV18 to TRBJ2-3, with unresolved D. With 3 bases removed from V and 1 base from J, the gap between germline ends came to 8 bases. The CDR3 consists of 14 residues. The V gene's germline CDR1 is KGHSH and CDR2 LQKENI. The CDR3 spells CASSPPAGTDTQYF. DNA of the CDR3: TGTGCCAGCTCACCCCCGGCGGGCACAGATACGCAGTATTTT.

The J gene is TRBJ2-1, the V gene TRBV6-5; 9 bases fit TRBD1. Losses at the gene ends were 7 bases for V and 2 bases for J; bases not matched to a gene: 6. In germline, CDR1 is MNHEY, CDR2 SVGAGI. The length of the CDR3 is 15 residues. CDR3 nucleotides: TGTGCCAGCAAAAGACAGGGGGTAGCCTACAATGAGCAGTTCTTC. As protein: CASKRQGVAYNEQFF.

The chain joins TRBV5-8 to TRBJ2-3, with 8 bases matching TRBD2. V trimming: 0 bases; J trimming: 6 bases; junction bases outside the gene matches: 12. In germline, CDR1 is SGHTS, CDR2 YDEGEE. The CDR3 consists of 17 residues. This chain's CDR3 is CASSLVSGGPISDTQYF. DNA of the CDR3: TGTGCCAGCAGCTTGGTGTCGGGGGGGCCCATATCGGATACGCAGTATTTT.

The gene calls are TRBV7-9 and TRBJ1-1; TRBD1 matches at 9 bases. V shed 8 bases, J shed 1 base, and the junction held 5 bases outside the gene matches. Germline V gene data show CDR1 as SEHNR and CDR2 as FQNEAQ (reference sequence). The CDR3 extends over 14 amino acids. The CDR3 spells CASGGTGPNTEAFF. CDR3 in DNA: TGTGCCAGCGGGGGGACAGGGCCGAACACTGAAGCTTTCTTT.

The V call is TRBV25-1, the J call TRBJ1-3; a weak D match, TRBD1 (6 bases). V shed 3 bases and J shed 4 bases, with 10 bases lying between them. CDR3 length: 14 amino acids. Germline V CDR1 and CDR2: MGHDK, SYGVNS. CDR3 sequence (DNA): TGTGCCAGCAGTGATACAGGGCGAGGAAACACCATATATTTT. It translates to CASSDTGRGNTIYF. Drawing the rest from reference TRBV25-1 and TRBJ1-3, the complete variable domain is EADIYQTPRYLVIGTGKKITLECSQTMGHDKMYWYQQDPGMELHLIHYSYGVNSTEKGDLSSESTVSRIRTEHFPLTLESARPSHTSQYLCASSDTGRGNTIYFGEGSWLTVV.

The chain uses TRBV5-1 and TRBJ2-7; D is possibly TRBD1 (6 bases). The CDR3 consists of 14 residues. Germline V CDR1 and CDR2: SGHRS, YFSETQ. Trimming took off 3 bases at V and 2 bases at J, with 12 bases between the two ends. This CDR3 is CASSSHRDTYEQYF. As DNA, the CDR3 is TGCGCCAGCAGCTCGCACCGGGACACCTACGAGCAGTACTTC.

The J gene is TRBJ2-1, the V gene TRBV10-3; 10 nucleotides agree with TRBD2. Germline V gene sequence: CDR1 ENHRY, CDR2 SYGVKD. The CDR3 runs to 15 residues. Losses at the gene ends were 6 bases for V and 4 bases for J; bases not matched to a gene: 6. In nucleotides, the CDR3 is TGTGCCATCAGGCCTAGCGGGGGTTCGTACAATGAGCAGTTCTTC. It encodes CAIRPSGGSYNEQFF.

The chain links TRBV19 to TRBJ1-4; D is ambiguous. The CDR3 is 16 residues long. Germline V lookup: CDR1 LNHDA, CDR2 SQIVND (reference sequence). The germline V and J ends were trimmed by 3 bases and 7 bases, with 18 bases remaining between them. CDR3 bases: TGTGCCAGTAGTATTATAGGTCCGGCGGATGGTGAAAAACTGTTTTTT. This sequence encodes CASSIIGPADGEKLFF.

This clone was found once. The chain uses TRBV11-3 and TRBJ2-1; D may be TRBD2 (7 bases). The CDR3 is made up of 15 amino acids. V lost 1 base and J lost 2, with 9 bases in between. Germline V CDR1 and CDR2: SGHNT, YENEEA. In nucleotides, the CDR3 is TGTGCCAGCAGCTTAGGAGGGGGGGCCTACAATGAGCAGTTCTTC. This encodes CASSLGGGAYNEQFF.

This chain uses TRBV4-3 with TRBJ2-7; D gene unclear. V gave up 0 bases and J gave up 7 bases, with 13 bases separating them. The CDR3 extends over 14 amino acids. Per the germline V gene, CDR1 is LGHNA and CDR2 is YSLEER. CDR3 sequence: CASSQDLRVGEQYF. Here the CDR3 DNA reads TGCGCCAGCAGCCAAGATCTTCGGGTCGGGGAGCAGTACTTC.

This rearrangement joins TRBV25-1 to TRBJ1-6; D possibly corresponds to TRBD1 (6 bases). Trimming shortened V by 7 bases and J by 9 bases, and 13 bases separated the two germline ends. CDR3 length: 13 amino acids. The germline V gene encodes CDR1 MGHDK and CDR2 SYGVNS. The CDR3: CASNRGAGSPLHF. CDR3 nucleotide sequence: TGTGCCAGCAACCGGGGGGCAGGTTCACCCCTCCACTTT.

Here the CDR3 DNA reads TGTGCCAGCAGGACGTCAACTGGGGACAGGGGGAGGTATGGCTACACCTTC. Protein sequence: CASRTSTGDRGRYGYTF. This chain links TRBV25-1 with TRBJ1-2; TRBD1 matches at 11 bases. Trimming removed 6 bases from V and 5 bases from J; junction bases left unmatched: 14. The CDR3 is made up of 17 amino acids. Germline values: CDR1 MGHDK, CDR2 SYGVNS.